The present T cell receptor (beta chain) was sequenced within a study of cytomegalovirus exposure and HLA in healthy donors. The PCR was carried out with 60 Vbeta primers and 13 Jbeta primers. Libraries were prepared by immunoSEQ multiplex PCR; TCRdb keeps only in-frame clonotypes and omits some of them. The sample contains 150,000 to 200,000 clones, 75% to 85% of which appear only once. For this clone: Antigen: not known.

Findings and limits, study-wide: There were reportedly fewer N-insertions in an Asian-associated ancestry cluster than the approximately 600-donor mean, in a later analysis.

The CDR3 consists of 18 residues. Germline CDR1 is MGHRA and CDR2 is YSYEKL. Trimming stripped 5 bases from V and 0 bases from J, with 19 bases between. The TCR sequence derives from a woman under 30 in good health and CMV-seropositive. The gene calls are TRBV4-1 and TRBJ1-4; D might be TRBD1 (5 bases). The specimen sequenced was PBMCs. The CDR3 nucleotides read TGCGCCAGCAGCTCCCCAGGGAGGGGCCATGCAACTAATGAAAAACTGTTTTTT. It is translated as CASSSPGRGHATNEKLFF.